This T cell receptor beta chain was found in a study of cytomegalovirus exposure and HLA in healthy donors. With 60 Vbeta and 13 Jbeta primers, the PCR was carried out. Clones were read by immunoSEQ multiplex PCR, and TCRdb kept only the in-frame ones, dropping some. The sample lists over 150,000 clones; roughly 77% were seen once. Overall study findings and caveats: Reports described diagnosis of cytomegalovirus status by the classifier as highly specific and sensitive. Researchers counted 164 TCR beta chains as cytomegalovirus-associated. Some V segments, including TRBV6-2 and TRBV6-3, were excluded as indistinguishable. A previous analysis found most TCR beta V segments productive roughly 90% or roughly 30% of the time.

Looked up from germline, CDR1 is LNHDA and CDR2 is SQIVND (reference sequence). V was pared by 5 bases and J by 3 bases, with 13 bases between. The CDR3 is 14 residues long. On this clone: Its antigen is as yet unknown.

The chain joins TRBV19 to TRBJ1-2, with D hard to call. This clonotype originated in a woman aged 18-29 years in good health and CMV-seronegative. The sample was PBMCs. In nucleotides, the CDR3 is TGTGCCAGTAGTCCCTCGGGGTCCTACTATGGCTACACCTTC. This gives the protein CASSPSGSYYGYTF.